This T cell receptor (beta chain) was sequenced for a study of shared clonotypes between healthy human individuals. Regarding the study as a whole: Sequencing depth was predicted to influence how clonotypes are shared among donors.

In replicate PCRs of unsorted PBMC, approximately 310 ng DNA, about 31,000 T cell genomes, was used. Using ten immunoSEQ deep assay plates, investigators sequenced unsorted PBMC DNA. Profiling relied on immunoSEQ multiplex PCR, and the TCRdb table lists in-frame clones only, not all of them. This sample has a few hundred thousand clones, with approximately 80% found just once. Notes on this clone: Its specificity is unknown.

CDR3 length: 16 residues. Looked up from germline, CDR1 is GTSNPN and CDR2 is SVGIG (reference sequence). Trimming shortened V by 1 base and J by 8 bases, and 21 bases separated the two germline ends. The sample taken for sequencing was PBMCs. This clonotype was sampled from a woman between 35 and 50 years old in good health. Some clones in this sample may be carry-over from other donors' samples. This chain connects TRBV30 to TRBJ2-1, with D possibly being TRBD1 (8 bases). Here the CDR3 DNA reads TGTGCCTGGAGTGAGGGGGGGGACAGGTGGAAGGATGAGCAGTTCTTC. Translated: CAWSEGGDRWKDEQFF.